This T cell receptor beta chain was profiled in a study of beta chain features in type 1 diabetes. Overall study: Cells sorted and examined across all samples totaled more than 95,000,000.

The CDR3 is 15 amino acids. CDR1 is KGHSH, CDR2 LQKENI, per germline. The V end lost 3 bases, the J end lost 0 bases, and 12 bases lay between the germline ends. This clone was seen a handful of times. Its cognate antigen is unknown. Sequenced material consisted of expressed TCRB transcripts (all of the isolated RNA was reverse transcribed). Clones were sequenced by immunoSEQ multiplex PCR, and TCRdb holds only the in-frame ones, with some missing. This sample has roughly 230,000 clones, with over 8.5% found just once. Findings of the study overall: There was a possibility that cDNA sequencing over-represented cells with high TCR expression. The VDJ junctions of type 1 diabetes patients carried fewer insertions and more deletions. Across all four CD4+ subsets, people with type 1 diabetes showed modestly shorter TCRB CDR3s.

This chain links TRBV18 with TRBJ2-7; D may be TRBD1 (6 bases). The TCR comes from a woman younger than 35 in good health. The source material was naive CD4+ T cells from blood. CDR3 region: CASSPDRMSSYEQYF. In DNA form, the CDR3 reads TGTGCCAGCTCACCCGACAGGATGAGCTCCTACGAGCAGTACTTC.